This T cell receptor (beta chain) is from a study of blood T cell repertoires in COVID-19. Study information: The United States, Italy and Spain provided the acute and convalescent COVID-19 samples.

This CDR3 is 15 amino acids long. The germline CDR1 and CDR2 sequences are LGHDT and YNNKEL (reference sequence). The ends lost 2 bases at V and 6 bases at J; junction bases unmatched: 5. Generated by immunoSEQ multiplex PCR, the TCRdb table keeps only in-frame clones and is missing some. Among more than 45,000 clones listed, about 90% were seen once. The material sequenced was peripheral blood. This sequence was found in a human donor in a cohort sampled during active COVID-19. The chain combines TRBV3-1 (or the pseudogene TRBV3-2) with TRBJ2-7; TRBD2 matches 12 bases. The CDR3 sequence: CASSQLGLAGTEQYF. The CDR3 DNA follows: TGTGCCAGCAGCCAACTAGGACTAGCGGGAACCGAGCAGTACTTC.